This record covers a single TCR beta chain. The antigen is not known. Sorted T cells were CFSE-labeled and cultured 4 to 5 days with allogeneic regulatory or mature dendritic cells at 1:10. CD4+ or CD8+ T cells were sorted as naive CD45RA+ or memory CD45RO+. Sequenced by immunoSEQ multiplex PCR; TCRdb stores in-frame clones only, minus some. The sample records some 9,300 clones, around three fifths being singletons. This record belongs to a study of regulatory dendritic cells for organ transplantation. Germline V gene sequence: CDR1 MNHEY, CDR2 SVGAGI. The ends were cut back, 5 bases at V and 3 bases at J, with 8 bases in the middle. The CDR3 spans 12 residues.

Sequencing was done on a sample of naive CD4+ T cells from blood cultured with dendritic cells. Documented subset: CD45RA+ naive T cells. The J gene is TRBJ2-7, the V gene TRBV6-5; D not resolved. This TCR came from a human donor in good health. The CDR3 DNA reads as TGTGCCAGCAGTCCGGTCCTCTACGAGCAGTACTTC. It yields the protein CASSPVLYEQYF.